This entry describes one TCR beta chain. This entry belongs to a study of technical replicates of blood from several donors. Profiled with immunoSEQ multiplex PCR; TCRdb holds only in-frame clones, not every one. This table holds more than 90,000 clones, 90% to 96% found once. This CDR3 region has 13 residues. Trimming removed 3 bases from V and 5 bases from J, with 13 bases in between. In germline, CDR1 is GTSNPN, CDR2 SVGIG (reference sequence). This chain uses TRBV30 with TRBJ1-1, with D possibly matching TRBD1 (5 bases). What was sequenced was T cells isolated from PBMCs. This receptor was taken from a human donor in good health. The CDR3: CAWRVGPLTEAFF. The DNA of the CDR3 is TGTGCCTGGAGGGTGGGGCCGTTGACTGAAGCTTTCTTT. The whole variable domain, filled in from reference TRBV30 and TRBJ1-1, reads SQTIHQWPATLVQPVGSPLSLECTVEGTSNPNLYWYRQAAGRGLQLLFYSVGIGQISSEVPQNLSASRPQDRQFILSSKKLLLSDSGFYLCAWRVGPLTEAFFGQGTRLTVV.